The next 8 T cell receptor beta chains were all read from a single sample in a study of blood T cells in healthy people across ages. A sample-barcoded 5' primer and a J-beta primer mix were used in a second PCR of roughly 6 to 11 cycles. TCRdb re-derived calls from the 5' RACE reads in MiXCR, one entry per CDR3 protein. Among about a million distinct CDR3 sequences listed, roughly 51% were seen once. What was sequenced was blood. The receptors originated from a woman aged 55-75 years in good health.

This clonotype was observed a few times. CDR3 protein: CASSLVVTSGRNEQFF. CDR3 sequence (DNA): TGTGCCAGCAGCTTAGTAGTGACTAGCGGGAGGAATGAGCAGTTCTTC. The chain couples TRBV7-2 to TRBJ2-1; TRBD2 matches 13 bases. Germline lookup yields CDR1 SGHTA and CDR2 FQGNSA. The CDR3 length is 16 residues. V lost 1 base to trimming and J lost 7 bases; unmatched junction nucleotides: 4.

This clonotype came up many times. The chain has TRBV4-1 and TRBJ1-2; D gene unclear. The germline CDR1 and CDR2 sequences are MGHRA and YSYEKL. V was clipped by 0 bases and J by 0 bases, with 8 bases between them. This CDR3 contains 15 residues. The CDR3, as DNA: TGCGCCAGCAGCCAAGACGCACGTGCTAACTATGGCTACACCTTC. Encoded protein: CASSQDARANYGYTF.

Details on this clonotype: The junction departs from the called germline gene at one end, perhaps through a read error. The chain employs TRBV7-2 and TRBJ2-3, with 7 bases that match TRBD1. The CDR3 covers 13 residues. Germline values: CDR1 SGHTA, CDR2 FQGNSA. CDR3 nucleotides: TGTGCCGGCAGCGACAGGGTTAGAGATACGCAGTATTTT. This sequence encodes CAGSDRVRDTQYF.

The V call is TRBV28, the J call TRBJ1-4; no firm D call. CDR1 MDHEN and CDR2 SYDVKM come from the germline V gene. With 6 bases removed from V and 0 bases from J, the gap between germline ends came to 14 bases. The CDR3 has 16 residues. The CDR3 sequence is CASSPRLGPTNEKLFF. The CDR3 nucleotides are TGTGCCAGCAGCCCCCGACTTGGACCAACTAATGAAAAACTGTTTTTT.

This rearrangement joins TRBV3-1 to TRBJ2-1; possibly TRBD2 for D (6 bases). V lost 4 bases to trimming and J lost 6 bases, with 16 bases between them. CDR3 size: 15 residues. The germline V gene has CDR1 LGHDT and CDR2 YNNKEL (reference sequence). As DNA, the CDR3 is TGTGCCAGCAGCCGGTTGGGACTGGGAGTCAATGAGCAGTTCTTC. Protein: CASSRLGLGVNEQFF.

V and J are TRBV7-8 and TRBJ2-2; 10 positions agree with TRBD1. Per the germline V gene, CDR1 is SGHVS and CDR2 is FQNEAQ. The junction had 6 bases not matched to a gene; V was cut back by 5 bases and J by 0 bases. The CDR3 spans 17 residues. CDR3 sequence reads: CASSITGTGANTGELFF. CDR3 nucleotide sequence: TGTGCCAGCAGCATAACCGGGACAGGGGCGAACACCGGGGAGCTGTTTTTT.

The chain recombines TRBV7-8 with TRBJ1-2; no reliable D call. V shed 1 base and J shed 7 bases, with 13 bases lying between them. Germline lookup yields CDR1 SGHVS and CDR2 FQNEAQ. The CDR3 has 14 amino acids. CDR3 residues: CASSLGPGFSGYTF. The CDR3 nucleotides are TGTGCCAGCAGCTTAGGTCCAGGTTTTTCTGGCTACACCTTC.

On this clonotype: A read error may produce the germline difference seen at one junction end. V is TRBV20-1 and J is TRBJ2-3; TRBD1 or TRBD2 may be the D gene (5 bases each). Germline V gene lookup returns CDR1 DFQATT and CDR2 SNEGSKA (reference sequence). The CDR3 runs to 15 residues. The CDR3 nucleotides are TGCAGCGCTAGAGGCAGGGAGTGGACCACAGATACGCAGTATTTT. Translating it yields CSARGREWTTDTQYF.